The subject of this entry is one TCR beta chain. This sample stems from a study of blood T cells in healthy people across ages. Study as a whole: Template switching captured about one barcoded beta molecule per two T cells.

Healthy Caucasian individuals from Russia aged about 6 to 95 were enrolled as donors. Isolated per sample were at least 6.5 million PBMCs. Sample-barcoded 5' priming and a J-beta primer mix drove a second PCR of roughly 7 to 11 cycles. Unique molecular identifiers of 12 random nucleotides labeled each cDNA. From the 5' RACE reads, TCRdb called clonotypes with MiXCR, one entry per CDR3 protein. The sample contains hundreds of thousands of distinct CDR3 sequences, about 52% of which appear only once. The CDR3 totals 15 residues. Germline lookup yields CDR1 LNHDA and CDR2 SQIVND (reference sequence). Deletions cut 7 bases from V and 4 bases from J, with 19 bases between.

V and J are TRBV19 and TRBJ1-2; D uncertain. Sequencing was performed on blood. This receptor was taken from a woman aged 55 to 70 in good health. The CDR3 DNA sequence: TGTGCCAGTACTGAGGCGGCCCTCGGCTCCTATGGCTACACCTTC. Encoded protein: CASTEAALGSYGYTF.